These 27 T cell receptor beta chains originate from one sample sequenced in a study of cytomegalovirus exposure and HLA in healthy donors. PCR amplification relied on 60 Vbeta primers (plus 13 Jbeta primers). Here immunoSEQ multiplex PCR was the method, and the copy in TCRdb shows in-frame clones only, minus some. The table shows approximately 170,000 clones, with roughly 80% occurring only once. Specimen: PBMCs. The receptors stem from a male donor in good health and CMV-seronegative.

This clone was observed a single time. CDR3 sequence: CASSRVAVTYEQYF. DNA for the CDR3: TGTGCCAGCAGTCGGGTGGCAGTAACCTACGAGCAGTACTTC. The rearrangement uses TRBV6-1 and TRBJ2-5; D is ambiguous. The DNA matches TRBJ2-7 better at its end, which makes the J call doubtful. CDR1 is MNHNS, CDR2 SASEGT, per germline. The CDR3 has 14 amino acids.

The J gene is TRBJ1-3, the V gene TRBV9; a weak D match, TRBD1 (5 bases). In germline, CDR1 is SGDLS, CDR2 YYNGEE. The CDR3 loop spans 17 amino acids. Trimming took 0 bases from V and 0 from J, leaving 13 bases between them. The CDR3 DNA sequence: TGTGCCAGCAGCGTAGCAATTGGGGGGTTCTCTGGAAACACCATATATTTT. Amino acid sequence: CASSVAIGGFSGNTIYF.

The chain links TRBV2 to TRBJ2-7; D gene uncertain. Trimming pared 7 bases from V and 0 bases from J, leaving 7 bases between. This CDR3 has 12 residues. The germline V gene encodes CDR1 SNHLY and CDR2 FYNNEI. CDR3 loop: CASMRSSYEQYF. The CDR3 nucleotides are TGTGCCAGCATGCGGAGCTCCTACGAGCAGTACTTC.

With regard to this clone: The same CDR3 can be traced to other DNA sequences in this sample. The V call is TRBV5-4, the J call TRBJ2-7; no clear D. Between the trimmed V and J ends, which lost 0 bases and 3 bases, there was a span of 7 bases. This CDR3 spans 13 amino acids. The germline V gene encodes CDR1 SGHNT and CDR2 YYREEE (reference sequence). DNA of the CDR3: TGTGCCAGCAGCTTGGACAGAAGCTACGAGCAGTACTTC. It yields the protein CASSLDRSYEQYF.

The genes are TRBV7-9 and TRBJ1-2; no clear D. The CDR3 is 12 amino acids. CDR1 and CDR2 from the germline V gene are SEHNR and FQNEAQ (reference sequence). V shed 2 bases and J shed 6 bases, with 7 bases lying between them. The CDR3 sequence: CASSLIPNGYTF. Written as DNA, the CDR3 is TGTGCCAGCAGCTTAATCCCCAATGGCTACACCTTC.

V usage is TRBV7-3 and J usage is TRBJ2-2, with 9 bases lining up with TRBD2. Germline CDR1 and CDR2: SGHTA and FQGTGA. This CDR3 comprises 16 residues. Trimming at V came to 5 bases and at J to 6 bases, leaving 10 bases not matched to a gene. The CDR3 is CASSPRGGGAAGELFF. Written as DNA, the CDR3 is TGTGCCAGCAGCCCCCGGGGCGGGGGGGCCGCCGGGGAGCTGTTTTTT.

The CDR3 DNA reads as TGTGCCAGCAGCTTGGCCGTTTCTATCCGCGAGCAGTTCTTC. This encodes CASSLAVSIREQFF. V and J are TRBV5-4 and TRBJ2-1, with D hard to call. This CDR3 is built from 14 residues. V was trimmed by 0 bases and J by 10 bases, leaving 14 bases between them. Germline V CDR1 and CDR2: SGHNT, YYREEE (reference sequence).

The chain has TRBV7-2 and TRBJ1-6; 8 bases match TRBD1. Germline V CDR1 and CDR2: SGHTA, FQGNSA. Losses at the gene ends were 5 bases for V and 12 bases for J; bases not matched to a gene: 9. This CDR3 has 14 amino acids. CDR3 sequence reads: CASSRDRSSQPLHF. CDR3 bases: TGTGCCAGCAGCCGGGACAGGAGTTCTCAACCCCTCCACTTT.

The chain carries TRBV5-1 and TRBJ1-2; D is unresolved. Germline assignment: CDR1 SGHRS and CDR2 YFSETQ. The CDR3 spans 14 residues. The ends were cut back, 0 bases at V and 2 bases at J, with 8 bases in the middle. CDR3 bases: TGCGCCAGCAGCTTGGCCGGAGAGAACTATGGCTACACCTTC. The encoded protein is CASSLAGENYGYTF.

CDR3 amino acids: CASSDPGWDGYTF. The CDR3 DNA is TGTGCCAGCAGTGACCCAGGGTGGGATGGCTACACCTTC. The V gene is TRBV25-1, the J gene TRBJ1-2; weak D call: TRBD1 (5 bases). The CDR3 consists of 13 residues. Germline V gene sequence: CDR1 MGHDK, CDR2 SYGVNS. V lost 3 bases and J lost 6, with 11 bases in between.

This sequence joins TRBV6-1 and TRBJ2-1, with a tentative D call TRBD2 (6 bases). This CDR3 is built from 15 residues. Germline CDR1 MNHNS, CDR2 SASEGT. With 10 bases removed from V and 0 bases from J, the gap between germline ends came to 16 bases. The CDR3 here is CATKSEGYSYNEQFF. The CDR3 DNA reads as TGTGCCACCAAATCGGAGGGCTACTCCTACAATGAGCAGTTCTTC.

This clone turned up a few times. The V and J genes are TRBV5-1 and TRBJ2-2; possibly TRBD1 for D (6 bases). V dropped 1 base and J dropped 2 bases, with 12 bases sitting between them. The CDR3 covers 16 residues. Germline V lookup: CDR1 SGHRS, CDR2 YFSETQ. CDR3 sequence: CASSLLAGVNTGELFF. CDR3 nucleotide sequence: TGCGCCAGCAGCTTGTTAGCAGGGGTCAACACCGGGGAGCTGTTTTTT.

This chain connects TRBV9 to TRBJ2-5, with TRBD1 matching 7 bases. The CDR3 spans 15 residues. Germline assignment: CDR1 SGDLS and CDR2 YYNGEE. V shed 4 bases, J shed 4 bases, and the junction held 10 bases outside the gene matches. Here the CDR3 DNA reads TGTGCCAGCAGCTCCCGGACAGGAGAGGGAGAGACCCAGTACTTC. It is translated as CASSSRTGEGETQYF.

This sequence joins TRBV18 and TRBJ2-7; the D gene is possibly TRBD2 (6 bases). The length of the CDR3 is 16 residues. V lost 2 bases to trimming and J lost 1 base, with 15 bases between them. Germline V gives CDR1 KGHSH, CDR2 LQKENI. CDR3 sequence reads: CASSPRRASSSYEQYF. DNA of the CDR3: TGTGCCAGCTCACCAAGGAGGGCGTCGTCTTCCTACGAGCAGTACTTC.

V gene TRBV5-6 combines with J gene TRBJ1-1; no clear D. The germline CDR1 and CDR2 sequences are SGHDT and YYEEEE. The V and J ends lost 4 bases and 1 base respectively, with 11 bases between them. CDR3 length: 14 residues. CDR3 in DNA: TGTGCCAGCAGCGGCGCCGACACGAACACTGAAGCTTTCTTT. Translating gives CASSGADTNTEAFF.

This clone has more than one count but fewer than ten. V gene TRBV4-2 combines with J gene TRBJ2-7; TRBD2 agrees at 8 bases. The CDR3 spans 14 residues. From germline, CDR1 is LGHNA and CDR2 YNFKEQ. V lost 4 bases and J lost 3; bases outside the gene matches: 5. The CDR3 sequence is CASSPAGTSYEQYF. The CDR3 bases are TGTGCCAGCAGCCCCGCCGGGACTAGCTACGAGCAGTACTTC.

This chain joins TRBV4-3 and TRBJ2-5, with 10 bases aligning to TRBD2. The DNA end favors TRBJ2-7, so the J call may be wrong. The CDR3 sequence is 15 residues long. Germline CDR1 LGHNA, CDR2 YSLEER. Here the CDR3 DNA reads TGCGCCAGCAGTCGAGCGGGAGGGAGCTCCTACGAGCAGTACTTC. Translated: CASSRAGGSSYEQYF.

V gene TRBV25-1 combines with J gene TRBJ2-7; D unresolved. The CDR3 totals 11 residues. Germline values: CDR1 MGHDK, CDR2 SYGVNS. Trimming cost V 6 bases and J 4 bases, with 7 bases left between them. This chain's CDR3 is CASSNGYEQYF. For the CDR3, the DNA is TGTGCCAGCAGCAACGGTTACGAGCAGTACTTC.

This chain links TRBV7-3 with TRBJ2-1; a possible D gene is TRBD1 (7 bases). Germline CDR1 is SGHTA and CDR2 is FQGTGA. V was pared by 0 bases and J by 3 bases, with 12 bases between. The CDR3 has 16 amino acids. CDR3 in DNA: TGTGCCAGCAGCTTAACCTCAGGGGGGAGCTACAATGAGCAGTTCTTC. It translates to CASSLTSGGSYNEQFF.

This sequence joins TRBV5-6 and TRBJ2-1; the match to TRBD2 covers 7 bases. This CDR3 region has 15 residues. Trimming took 1 base from V and 7 from J; bases not matched to a gene: 8. The germline V gene has CDR1 SGHDT and CDR2 YYEEEE. CDR3 bases: TGTGCCAGCAGCTTGCGACGGGGGGTGTCTAATGAGCAGTTCTTC. Translating gives CASSLRRGVSNEQFF.

The chain carries TRBV4-3 and TRBJ2-2; D possibly corresponds to TRBD2 (6 bases). V lost 0 bases and J lost 4, with 12 bases in between. This CDR3 region has 16 residues. CDR1 LGHNA and CDR2 YSLEER come from the germline V gene. CDR3 nucleotide sequence: TGCGCCAGCAGCCAAGATCGGGGACTCAGCACCGGGGAGCTGTTTTTT. The encoded protein is CASSQDRGLSTGELFF.

The chain couples TRBV28 to TRBJ2-7, with TRBD2 matching 11 bases. This CDR3 has 17 amino acids. Trimming took 6 bases from V and 2 from J; bases not matched to a gene: 12. Germline V CDR1 and CDR2: MDHEN, SYDVKM. The CDR3 bases are TGTGCCAGCAGAGGGACTAGCGGCTCCCGATCCCCCTACGAGCAGTACTTC. This encodes CASRGTSGSRSPYEQYF.

To note about this clone: An end of the junction differs from the germline gene, which may be a read error. The chain uses TRBV7-9 and TRBJ1-2; weak D call: TRBD1 (5 bases). Germline CDR1 is SEHNR and CDR2 is FQNEAQ (reference sequence). The CDR3 is 12 amino acids. The CDR3: CSSSSGFYGYTF. CDR3 DNA sequence: TGTTCCAGCAGCTCAGGGTTCTATGGCTACACCTTC.

The V and J genes are TRBV27 and TRBJ2-1, with 7 bases matching TRBD2. This CDR3 comprises 15 residues. Looked up from germline, CDR1 is MNHEY and CDR2 is SMNVEV (reference sequence). V lost 2 bases to trimming and J lost 0 bases; unmatched junction nucleotides: 1. The CDR3 region is CASSLAGVSYNEQFF. CDR3 nucleotides: TGTGCCAGCAGTTTAGCGGGGGTCTCCTACAATGAGCAGTTCTTC.

V usage is TRBV29-1 and J usage is TRBJ2-7; D gene unclear. The CDR3 is 15 residues long. Germline CDR1 is SQVTM and CDR2 is ANQGSEA. Trimming removed 2 bases from V and 1 base from J, with 15 bases in between. CDR3 protein: CSVELGHQKSYEQYF. The CDR3 nucleotides are TGCAGCGTTGAATTGGGCCACCAGAAATCCTACGAGCAGTACTTC.

J is TRBJ2-2 and V is TRBV19; no reliable D call. CDR3 size: 15 residues. CDR1 and CDR2 from the germline V gene are LNHDA and SQIVND (reference sequence). V shed 8 bases and J shed 2 bases, with 15 bases lying between them. Here the CDR3 DNA reads TGTGCCAGTCGAACAAACCCCAGTAACACCGGGGAGCTGTTTTTT. It yields the protein CASRTNPSNTGELFF.

The rearrangement joins TRBV4-1 to TRBJ1-1; TRBD1 aligns across 8 bases. This CDR3 region has 19 residues. Germline V gene data show CDR1 as MGHRA and CDR2 as YSYEKL. The V gene end was trimmed by 2 bases and the J gene end by 0 bases; junction bases not matched to a gene: 14. As DNA, the CDR3 is TGCGCCAGCAGCCAAAGGGAAAGGACAGGGCCACAAATGAACACTGAAGCTTTCTTT. It codes for CASSQRERTGPQMNTEAFF.